This T cell receptor beta chain was profiled in a study of T cells in Graves' hyperthyroidism and ophthalmopathy. Amplified regions were TCR beta CDR3 sequences from RNA transcripts. First-round RT-PCR targeting the TCR CDR3 was performed with the HTBI primer set. Using its own MiXCR run on the multiplex PCR reads, TCRdb lists one record per CDR3 protein. The table includes 380,000 or so distinct CDR3 sequences, roughly 13% detected once. Per the germline V gene, CDR1 is DFQATT and CDR2 is SNEGSKA (reference sequence). V lost 0 bases and J lost 7; bases outside the gene matches: 4. The CDR3 has 16 amino acids. PBMCs were derived from around 10 ml fresh peripheral blood.

The genes are TRBV20-1 and TRBJ2-2, with 14 positions matching TRBD2. This clonotype originated in a woman aged 25 to 39 with Graves' hyperthyroidism. Source material: blood. In DNA form, the CDR3 reads TGCAGTGCTAGAGATCCGGGACTAGCGGGAGTCGGGGAGCTGTTTTTT. Protein sequence: CSARDPGLAGVGELFF.